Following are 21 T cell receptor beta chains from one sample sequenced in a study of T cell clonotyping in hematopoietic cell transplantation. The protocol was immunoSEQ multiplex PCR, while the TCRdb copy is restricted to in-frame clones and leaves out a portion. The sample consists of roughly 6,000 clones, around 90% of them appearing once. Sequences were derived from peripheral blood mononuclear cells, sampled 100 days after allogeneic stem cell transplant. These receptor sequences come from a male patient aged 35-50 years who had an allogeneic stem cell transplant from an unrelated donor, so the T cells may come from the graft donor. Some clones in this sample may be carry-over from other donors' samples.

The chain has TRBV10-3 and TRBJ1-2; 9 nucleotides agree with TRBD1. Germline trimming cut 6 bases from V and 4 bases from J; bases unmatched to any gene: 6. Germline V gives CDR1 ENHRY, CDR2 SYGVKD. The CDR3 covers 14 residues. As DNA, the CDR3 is TGTGCCATCAGAACCGGGACAGGGATCTATGGCTACACCTTC. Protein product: CAIRTGTGIYGYTF.

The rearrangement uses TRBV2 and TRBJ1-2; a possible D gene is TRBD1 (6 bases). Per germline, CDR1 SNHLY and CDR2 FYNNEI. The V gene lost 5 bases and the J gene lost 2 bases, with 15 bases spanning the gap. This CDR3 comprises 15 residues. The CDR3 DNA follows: TGTGCCAGCAGTCCCACGTACACAGGGAACTATGGCTACACCTTC. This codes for CASSPTYTGNYGYTF. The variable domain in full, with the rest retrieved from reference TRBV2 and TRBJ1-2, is EPEVTQTPSHQVTQMGQEVILRCVPISNHLYFYWYRQILGQKVEFLVSFYNNEISEKSEIFDDQFSVERPDGSNFTLKIRSTKLEDSAMYFCASSPTYTGNYGYTFGSGTRLTVV.

The CDR3 loop reads CASSVGTGGDFYEQYF. CDR3 nucleotides: TGTGCCAGCAGCGTAGGGACAGGGGGTGATTTCTACGAGCAGTACTTC. The V call is TRBV9, the J call TRBJ2-7; TRBD1 aligns across 10 bases. Germline-derived CDR1 and CDR2 are SGDLS and YYNGEE. V shed 0 bases, J shed 3 bases, and the junction held 6 bases outside the gene matches. The CDR3 sequence is 16 residues long.

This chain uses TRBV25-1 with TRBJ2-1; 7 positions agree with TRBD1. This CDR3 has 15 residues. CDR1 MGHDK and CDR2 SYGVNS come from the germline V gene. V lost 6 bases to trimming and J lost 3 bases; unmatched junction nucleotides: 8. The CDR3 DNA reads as TGTGCCAGCAGGCAGGGGGACCGAGACTACAATGAGCAGTTCTTC. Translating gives CASRQGDRDYNEQFF.

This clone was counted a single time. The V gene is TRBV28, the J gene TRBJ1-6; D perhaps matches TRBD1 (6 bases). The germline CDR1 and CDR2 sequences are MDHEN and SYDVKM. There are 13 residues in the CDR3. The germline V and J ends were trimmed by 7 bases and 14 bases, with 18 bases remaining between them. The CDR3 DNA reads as TGTGCCAGCACCTTACTCGGACAGTTCACCCTCCACTTT. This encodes CASTLLGQFTLHF.

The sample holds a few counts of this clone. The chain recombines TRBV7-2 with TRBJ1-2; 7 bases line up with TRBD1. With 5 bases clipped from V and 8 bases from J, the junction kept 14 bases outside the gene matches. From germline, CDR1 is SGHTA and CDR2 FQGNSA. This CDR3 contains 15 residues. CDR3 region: CASSARSGGHSGYTF. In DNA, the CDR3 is TGTGCCAGCAGCGCCCGCTCAGGGGGGCATAGCGGCTACACCTTC.

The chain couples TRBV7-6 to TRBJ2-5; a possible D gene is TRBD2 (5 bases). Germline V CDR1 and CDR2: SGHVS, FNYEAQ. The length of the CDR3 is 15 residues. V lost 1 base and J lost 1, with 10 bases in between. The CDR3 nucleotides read TGTGCCAGCAGCTTAGGTAGCGCGTCCCAAGAGACCCAGTACTTC. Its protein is CASSLGSASQETQYF.

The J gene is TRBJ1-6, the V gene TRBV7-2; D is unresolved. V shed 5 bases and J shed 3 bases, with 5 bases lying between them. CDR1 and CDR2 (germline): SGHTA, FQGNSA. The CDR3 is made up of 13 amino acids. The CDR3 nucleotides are TGTGCCAGCAGCACCCACTATAATTCACCCCTCCACTTT. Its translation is CASSTHYNSPLHF.

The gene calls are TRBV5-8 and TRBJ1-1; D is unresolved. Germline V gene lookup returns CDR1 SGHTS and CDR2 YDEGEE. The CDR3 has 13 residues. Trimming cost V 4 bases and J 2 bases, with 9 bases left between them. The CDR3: CASSRAPNTEAFF. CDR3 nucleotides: TGTGCCAGCAGCCGAGCCCCCAACACTGAAGCTTTCTTT.

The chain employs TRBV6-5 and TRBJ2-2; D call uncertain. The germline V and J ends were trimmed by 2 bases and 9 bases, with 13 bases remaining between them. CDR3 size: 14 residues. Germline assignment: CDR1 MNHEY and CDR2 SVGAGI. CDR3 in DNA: TGTGCCAGCAGTTACGGTGTTAGCTTGAGGGAGCTGTTTTTT. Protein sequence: CASSYGVSLRELFF.

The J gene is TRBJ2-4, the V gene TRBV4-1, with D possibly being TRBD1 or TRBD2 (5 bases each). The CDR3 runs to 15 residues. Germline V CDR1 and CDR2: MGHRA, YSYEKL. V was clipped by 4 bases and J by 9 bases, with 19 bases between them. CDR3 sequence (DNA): TGCGCCAGCAGCCGCATACTCCGGGACCCGGGCATTCAGTACTTC. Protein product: CASSRILRDPGIQYF.

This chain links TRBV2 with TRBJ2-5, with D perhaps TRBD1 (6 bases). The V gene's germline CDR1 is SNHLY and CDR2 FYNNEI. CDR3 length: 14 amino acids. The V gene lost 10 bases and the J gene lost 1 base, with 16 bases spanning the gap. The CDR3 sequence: CATLPDRSQETQYF. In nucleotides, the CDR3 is TGTGCCACCCTACCGGACAGATCCCAAGAGACCCAGTACTTC.

The CDR3 DNA reads TGTGCCAGCAATGGAGAGGGCAAAAACATTCAGTACTTC. This sequence encodes CASNGEGKNIQYF. V is TRBV2 and J is TRBJ2-4; the D gene is possibly TRBD2 (5 bases). Trimming took 7 bases from V and 3 from J, leaving 10 bases between them. Germline-derived CDR1 and CDR2 are SNHLY and FYNNEI. The CDR3 spans 13 residues. Looking up the rest from reference TRBV2 and TRBJ2-4 gives the full variable domain: EPEVTQTPSHQVTQMGQEVILRCVPISNHLYFYWYRQILGQKVEFLVSFYNNEISEKSEIFDDQFSVERPDGSNFTLKIRSTKLEDSAMYFCASNGEGKNIQYFGAGTRLSVL.

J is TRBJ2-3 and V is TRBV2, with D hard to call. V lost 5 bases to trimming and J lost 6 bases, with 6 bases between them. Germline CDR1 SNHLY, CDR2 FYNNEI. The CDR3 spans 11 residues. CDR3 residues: CASSQWDTQYF. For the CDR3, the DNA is TGTGCCAGCAGTCAATGGGATACGCAGTATTTT.

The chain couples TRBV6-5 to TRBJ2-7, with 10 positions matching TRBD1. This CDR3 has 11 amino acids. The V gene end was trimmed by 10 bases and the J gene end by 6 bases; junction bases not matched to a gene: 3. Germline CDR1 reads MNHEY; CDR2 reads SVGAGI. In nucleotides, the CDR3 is TGTGCCACCCGGGACAGGGGCGAGCAGTACTTC. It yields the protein CATRDRGEQYF.

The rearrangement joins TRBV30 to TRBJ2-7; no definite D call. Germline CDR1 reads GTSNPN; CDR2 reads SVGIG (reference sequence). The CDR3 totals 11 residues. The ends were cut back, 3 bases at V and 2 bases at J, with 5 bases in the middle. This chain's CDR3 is CAWSYTYEQYF. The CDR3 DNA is TGTGCCTGGAGCTATACCTACGAGCAGTACTTC.

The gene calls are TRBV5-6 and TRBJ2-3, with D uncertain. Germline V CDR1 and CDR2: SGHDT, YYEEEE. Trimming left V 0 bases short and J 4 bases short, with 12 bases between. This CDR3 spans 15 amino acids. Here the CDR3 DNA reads TGTGCCAGCAGCTTGGGTGGGGATCCCTCAGATACGCAGTATTTT. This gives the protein CASSLGGDPSDTQYF.

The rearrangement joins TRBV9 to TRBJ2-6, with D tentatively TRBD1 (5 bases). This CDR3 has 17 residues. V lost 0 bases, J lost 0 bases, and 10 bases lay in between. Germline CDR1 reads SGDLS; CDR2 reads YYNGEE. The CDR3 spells CASSVGRQNSGANVLTF. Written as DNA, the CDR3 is TGTGCCAGCAGCGTAGGGCGACAGAACTCTGGGGCCAACGTCCTGACTTTC.

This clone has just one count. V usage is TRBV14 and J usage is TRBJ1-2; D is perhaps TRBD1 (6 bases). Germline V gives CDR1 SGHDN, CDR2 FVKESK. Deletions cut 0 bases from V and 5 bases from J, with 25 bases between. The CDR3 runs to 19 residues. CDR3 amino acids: CASSQERLGHGQGRYGYTF. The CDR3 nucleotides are TGTGCCAGCAGCCAAGAGAGGTTGGGGCACGGGCAGGGGCGTTATGGCTACACCTTC.

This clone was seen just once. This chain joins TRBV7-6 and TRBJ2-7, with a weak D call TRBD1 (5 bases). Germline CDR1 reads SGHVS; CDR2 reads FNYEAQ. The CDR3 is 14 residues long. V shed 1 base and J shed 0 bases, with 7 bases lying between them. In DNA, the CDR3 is TGTGCCAGCAGCTTAGACAGGATCTCCTACGAGCAGTACTTC. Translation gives CASSLDRISYEQYF.

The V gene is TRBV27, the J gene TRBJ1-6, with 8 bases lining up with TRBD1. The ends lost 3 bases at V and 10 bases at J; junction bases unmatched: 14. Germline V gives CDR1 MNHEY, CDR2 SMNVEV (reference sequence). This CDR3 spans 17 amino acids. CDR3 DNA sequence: TGTGCCAGCAGTTTTGGACAGGGAAGAATCCTATGGTCACCCCTCCACTTT. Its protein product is CASSFGQGRILWSPLHF.